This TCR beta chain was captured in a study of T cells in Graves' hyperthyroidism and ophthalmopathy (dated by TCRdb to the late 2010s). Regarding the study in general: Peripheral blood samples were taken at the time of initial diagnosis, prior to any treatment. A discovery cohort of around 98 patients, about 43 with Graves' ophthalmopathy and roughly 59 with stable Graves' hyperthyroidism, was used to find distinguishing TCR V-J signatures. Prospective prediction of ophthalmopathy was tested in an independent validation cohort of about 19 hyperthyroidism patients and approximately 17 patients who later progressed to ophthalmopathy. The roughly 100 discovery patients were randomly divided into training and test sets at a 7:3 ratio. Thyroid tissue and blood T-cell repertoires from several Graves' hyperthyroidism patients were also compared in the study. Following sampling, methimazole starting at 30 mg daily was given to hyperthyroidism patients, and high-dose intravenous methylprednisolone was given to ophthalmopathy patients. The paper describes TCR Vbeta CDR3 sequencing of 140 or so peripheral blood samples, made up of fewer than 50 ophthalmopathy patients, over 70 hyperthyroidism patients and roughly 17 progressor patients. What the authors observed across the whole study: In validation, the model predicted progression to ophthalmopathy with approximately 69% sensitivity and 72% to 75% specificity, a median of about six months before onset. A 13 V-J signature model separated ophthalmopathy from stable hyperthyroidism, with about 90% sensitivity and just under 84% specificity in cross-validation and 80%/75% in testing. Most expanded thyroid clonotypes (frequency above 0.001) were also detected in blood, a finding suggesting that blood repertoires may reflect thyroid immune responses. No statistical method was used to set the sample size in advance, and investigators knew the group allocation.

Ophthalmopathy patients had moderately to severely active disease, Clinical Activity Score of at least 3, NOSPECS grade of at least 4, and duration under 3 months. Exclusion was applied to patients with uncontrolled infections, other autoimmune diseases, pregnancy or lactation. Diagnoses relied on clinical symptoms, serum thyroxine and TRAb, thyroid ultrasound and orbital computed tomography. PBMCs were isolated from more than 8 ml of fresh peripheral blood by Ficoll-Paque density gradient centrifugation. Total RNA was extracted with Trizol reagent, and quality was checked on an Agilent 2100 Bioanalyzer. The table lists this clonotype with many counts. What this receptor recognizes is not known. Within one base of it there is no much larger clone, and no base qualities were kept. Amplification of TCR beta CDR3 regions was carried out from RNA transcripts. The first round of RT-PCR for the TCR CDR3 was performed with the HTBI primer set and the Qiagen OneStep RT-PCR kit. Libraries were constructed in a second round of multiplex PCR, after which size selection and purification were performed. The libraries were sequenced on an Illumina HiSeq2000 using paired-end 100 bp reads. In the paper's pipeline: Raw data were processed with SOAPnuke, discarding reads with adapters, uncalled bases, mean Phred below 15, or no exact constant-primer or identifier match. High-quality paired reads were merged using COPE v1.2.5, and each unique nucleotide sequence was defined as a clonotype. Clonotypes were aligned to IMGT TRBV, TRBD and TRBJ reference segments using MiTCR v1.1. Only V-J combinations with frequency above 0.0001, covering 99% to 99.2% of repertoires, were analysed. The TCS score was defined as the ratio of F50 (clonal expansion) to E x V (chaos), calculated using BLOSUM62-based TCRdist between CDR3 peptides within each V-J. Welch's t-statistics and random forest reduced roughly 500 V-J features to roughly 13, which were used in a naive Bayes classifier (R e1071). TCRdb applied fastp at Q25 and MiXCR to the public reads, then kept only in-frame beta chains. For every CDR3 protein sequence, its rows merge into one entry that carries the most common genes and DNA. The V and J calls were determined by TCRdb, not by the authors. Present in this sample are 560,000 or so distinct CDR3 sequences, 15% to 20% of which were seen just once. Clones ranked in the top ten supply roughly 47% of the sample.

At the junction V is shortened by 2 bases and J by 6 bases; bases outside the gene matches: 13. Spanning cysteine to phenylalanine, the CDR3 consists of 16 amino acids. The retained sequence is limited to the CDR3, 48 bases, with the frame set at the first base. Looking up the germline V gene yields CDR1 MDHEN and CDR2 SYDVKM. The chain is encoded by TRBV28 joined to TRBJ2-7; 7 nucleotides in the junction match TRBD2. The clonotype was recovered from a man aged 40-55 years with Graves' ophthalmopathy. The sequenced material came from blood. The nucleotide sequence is TGTGCCAGCAGTTTACTAGCGGCCCTTGGGAGGAGCGAGCAGTACTTC. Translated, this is CASSLLAALGRSEQYF.